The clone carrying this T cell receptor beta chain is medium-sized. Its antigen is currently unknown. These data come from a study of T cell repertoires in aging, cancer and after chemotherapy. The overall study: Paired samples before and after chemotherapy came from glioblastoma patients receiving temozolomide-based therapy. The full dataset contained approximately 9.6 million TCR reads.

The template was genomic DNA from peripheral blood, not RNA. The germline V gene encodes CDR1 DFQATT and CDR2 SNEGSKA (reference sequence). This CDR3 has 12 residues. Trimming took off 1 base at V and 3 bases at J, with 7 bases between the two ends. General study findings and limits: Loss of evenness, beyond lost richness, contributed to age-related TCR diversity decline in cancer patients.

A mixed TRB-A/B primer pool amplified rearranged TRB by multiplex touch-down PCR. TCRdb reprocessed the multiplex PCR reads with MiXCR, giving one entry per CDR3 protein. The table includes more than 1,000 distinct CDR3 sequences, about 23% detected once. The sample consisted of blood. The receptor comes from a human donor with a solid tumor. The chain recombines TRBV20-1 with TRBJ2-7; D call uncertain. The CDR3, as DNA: TGCAGTGCTAGAGGGTCTAGCTACGAGCAGTACTTC. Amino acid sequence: CSARGSSYEQYF.